Below, 19 T cell receptor beta chains from the same sample are listed, as sequenced in a study of long-term antiretroviral therapy in people with HIV. Sequencing relied on immunoSEQ assay v3.0, run at survey level. Here immunoSEQ multiplex PCR was the method, and the copy in TCRdb shows in-frame clones only, minus some. The table records tens of thousands of clones, roughly 97% of them present only once. The sequences come from unsorted PBMCs, collected 6.9 years after starting antiretroviral therapy. The receptor set was obtained from a man aged 30 to 45 with HIV.

V is TRBV5-6 and J is TRBJ1-3, with D unclear. CDR3 size: 16 residues. Germline-derived CDR1 and CDR2 are SGHDT and YYEEEE. Trimming pared 4 bases from V and 2 bases from J, leaving 16 bases between. The CDR3 sequence: CASSLRGGATGNTIYF. CDR3 coding DNA: TGTGCCAGCAGCCTCCGGGGAGGAGCAACTGGAAACACCATATATTTT.

The chain joins TRBV30 to TRBJ2-1; TRBD1 aligns across 7 bases. Germline loops: CDR1 GTSNPN, CDR2 SVGIG (reference sequence). This CDR3 has 13 amino acids. Germline trimming cut 0 bases from V and 8 bases from J; bases unmatched to any gene: 4. This chain's CDR3 is CAWSVQTGDEQFF. The CDR3 nucleotides read TGTGCCTGGAGTGTACAAACAGGGGATGAGCAGTTCTTC.

This rearrangement joins TRBV5-5 to TRBJ2-7; the D is unclear. In germline, CDR1 is SGHKS, CDR2 YYEKEE (reference sequence). The CDR3 runs 12 residues. V was pared by 4 bases and J by 4 bases, with 9 bases between. The CDR3 DNA reads as TGTGCCAGCAGCGAACTTGGGTACGAGCAGTACTTC. Amino acids: CASSELGYEQYF.

The genes are TRBV2 and TRBJ2-4, with 7 bases identical to TRBD1. V shed 3 bases, J shed 0 bases, and the junction held 5 bases outside the gene matches. This CDR3 is 16 amino acids long. From germline, CDR1 is SNHLY and CDR2 FYNNEI. DNA for the CDR3: TGTGCCAGCAGTGACGGGACAGATCCAGCCAAAAACATTCAGTACTTC. Its translation is CASSDGTDPAKNIQYF. Full variable domain (missing parts from reference TRBV2 and TRBJ2-4): EPEVTQTPSHQVTQMGQEVILRCVPISNHLYFYWYRQILGQKVEFLVSFYNNEISEKSEIFDDQFSVERPDGSNFTLKIRSTKLEDSAMYFCASSDGTDPAKNIQYFGAGTRLSVL.

The rearrangement links TRBV5-1 to TRBJ2-7, with D unclear. Germline CDR1 SGHRS, CDR2 YFSETQ. CDR3 length equals 15 residues. Trimming took off 1 base at V and 7 bases at J, with 18 bases between the two ends. The CDR3 sequence is CASSLIGRPFGEQYF. The CDR3, as DNA: TGCGCCAGCAGCTTGATTGGCAGGCCCTTTGGAGAGCAGTACTTC.

V usage is TRBV29-1 and J usage is TRBJ2-7, with 8 bases lining up with TRBD1. The CDR3 is made up of 14 amino acids. Germline CDR1 reads SQVTM; CDR2 reads ANQGSEA. Trimming removed 4 bases from V and 2 bases from J; junction bases left unmatched: 7. The CDR3: CSVARQGSPYEQYF. The CDR3 DNA sequence: TGCAGCGTTGCCCGACAGGGGTCCCCCTACGAGCAGTACTTC.

The CDR3 reads CSVPEGNVNTEAFF. CDR3 coding DNA: TGCAGTGTCCCGGAGGGCAACGTAAACACTGAAGCTTTCTTT. The rearrangement uses TRBV29-1 and TRBJ1-1; the D is unclear. The CDR3 sequence is 14 residues long. The germline V gene has CDR1 SQVTM and CDR2 ANQGSEA.

The rearrangement joins TRBV4-1 to TRBJ1-1, with D unclear. Trimming pared 5 bases from V and 3 bases from J, leaving 13 bases between. CDR3 size: 14 residues. CDR1 is MGHRA, CDR2 YSYEKL, per germline. As DNA, the CDR3 is TGCGCCAGCAGCAATGTGGACGGGTACACTGAAGCTTTCTTT. As protein: CASSNVDGYTEAFF.

This sequence joins TRBV7-9 and TRBJ2-3, with D perhaps given as TRBD1 or TRBD2 (5 bases each). The CDR3 loop spans 15 amino acids. Between the trimmed V and J ends, which lost 1 base and 2 bases, there was a span of 10 bases. Germline assignment: CDR1 SEHNR and CDR2 FQNEAQ (reference sequence). This chain's CDR3 is CASSLVQGATDTQYF. The CDR3 DNA reads as TGTGCCAGCAGCTTAGTGCAGGGAGCCACAGATACGCAGTATTTT.

This clone was picked up one time. This chain links TRBV5-6 with TRBJ2-7; 9 bases agree with TRBD1. The germline gives CDR1 SGHDT, CDR2 YYEEEE. The CDR3 spans 13 residues. The junction had 4 bases not matched to a gene; V was cut back by 5 bases and J by 4 bases. CDR3 residues: CASRGQGAYEQYF. Written as DNA, the CDR3 is TGTGCCAGCAGGGGACAGGGAGCATACGAGCAGTACTTC.

The rearrangement uses TRBV19 and TRBJ2-5, with TRBD2 matching 12 bases. The germline V gene has CDR1 LNHDA and CDR2 SQIVND (reference sequence). The CDR3 has 15 amino acids. V shed 7 bases and J 2 bases; nucleotides not matched to a gene: 5. In nucleotides, the CDR3 is TGTGCCAGTACAGCCGGGACTAGCGGGCAAGAGACCCAGTACTTC. It is translated as CASTAGTSGQETQYF.

The genes are TRBV5-6 and TRBJ2-7; D is ambiguous. V was clipped by 0 bases and J by 4 bases, with 5 bases between them. Germline values: CDR1 SGHDT, CDR2 YYEEEE. The CDR3 runs to 12 residues. As DNA, the CDR3 is TGTGCCAGCAGCTTGGGAGTTTACGAGCAGTACTTC. It yields the protein CASSLGVYEQYF.

J is TRBJ2-1 and V is TRBV2; 15 bases fit TRBD2. V dropped 3 bases and J dropped 10; count of bases not matched to a gene: 4. The length of the CDR3 is 15 residues. CDR1 is SNHLY, CDR2 FYNNEI, per germline. CDR3 loop: CASSDAGLAGGEQFF. The CDR3 DNA is TGTGCCAGCAGTGACGCGGGACTAGCGGGAGGAGAGCAGTTCTTC.

The chain joins TRBV4-1 to TRBJ2-3; D assignment may be TRBD1 or TRBD2 (7 bases each). CDR3 length equals 14 residues. The germline V and J ends were trimmed by 2 bases and 5 bases, with 11 bases remaining between them. Germline V gene sequence: CDR1 MGHRA, CDR2 YSYEKL. The chain's CDR3 is CASSQQGGIDTQYF. The CDR3 DNA reads as TGCGCCAGCAGCCAACAGGGGGGGATAGATACGCAGTATTTT.

The chain couples TRBV9 to TRBJ2-3; 10 nucleotides align to TRBD2. The CDR3 has 15 residues. CDR1 is SGDLS and CDR2 is YYNGEE in the germline V gene. With 4 bases clipped from V and 6 bases from J, the junction kept 8 bases outside the gene matches. CDR3: CASSPRGSGGDTQYF. In nucleotides, the CDR3 is TGTGCCAGCAGCCCCCGCGGTAGCGGGGGGGATACGCAGTATTTT.

The chain has TRBV19 and TRBJ2-2, with 9 bases lining up with TRBD1. The V gene end was trimmed by 7 bases and the J gene end by 5 bases; junction bases not matched to a gene: 11. This CDR3 comprises 16 residues. The V gene's germline CDR1 is LNHDA and CDR2 SQIVND (reference sequence). CDR3: CASKDRGRLRTGELFF. DNA of the CDR3: TGTGCCAGTAAGGACAGGGGACGACTGAGGACCGGGGAGCTGTTTTTT.

This chain joins TRBV6-5 and TRBJ2-5; either TRBD1 or TRBD2 may fit D (5 bases each). The CDR3 extends over 15 amino acids. Per germline, CDR1 MNHEY and CDR2 SVGAGI. V was cut by 1 base and J by 4 bases, with 13 bases left in between. CDR3 residues: CASSYLGVGRETQYF. In DNA form, the CDR3 reads TGTGCCAGCAGTTACTTGGGGGTAGGAAGAGAGACCCAGTACTTC.

CDR3 residues: CASRGDPGGASYGYTF. CDR3 coding DNA: TGTGCCAGCAGGGGGGACCCAGGTGGCGCGAGTTATGGCTACACCTTC. This sequence joins TRBV2 and TRBJ1-2; weak D call: TRBD1 (5 bases). Germline CDR1 is SNHLY and CDR2 is FYNNEI. The CDR3 has 16 residues. Trimming stripped 6 bases from V and 5 bases from J, with 22 bases between.

V gene TRBV19 combines with J gene TRBJ1-1; D is ambiguous. CDR1 is LNHDA, CDR2 SQIVND, per germline (reference sequence). This CDR3 is built from 15 residues. V was pared by 1 base and J by 6 bases, with 15 bases between. DNA of the CDR3: TGTGCCAGTAGTATAGGTACAACTCCCACGGCTGAAGCTTTCTTT. Its translation: CASSIGTTPTAEAFF.